Presented here are 18 T cell receptor beta chains from one specimen sequenced in a study of immune characterization of retroperitoneal liposarcoma (dated by TCRdb to between 2017 and 2020). Libraries were constructed by PCR. The instrument given in TCRdb is NextSeq 500. The raw public data were reprocessed by TCRdb itself: fastp quality trimming at Q25, MiXCR clonotype calling, in-frame beta chains only. Records with the same CDR3 protein are collapsed into one entry carrying the most frequent genes and DNA. In all, the sample holds fewer than 11,000 distinct CDR3 sequences, and approximately 30% of those were seen once. In total, the top ten clones hold roughly 8.7% of the sample. The source material was tumor tissue. Source of these receptors: a male donor with retroperitoneal liposarcoma.

The CDR3 reads CASSGDRGGTEAFF. The CDR3 bases are TGTGCCAGCAGCGGTGACAGGGGGGGTACTGAAGCTTTCTTT. The chain joins TRBV7-2 to TRBJ1-1, with TRBD1 matching 9 bases. This CDR3 contains 14 residues. Germline lookup yields CDR1 SGHTA and CDR2 FQGNSA. With V trimmed by 5 bases and J by 5 bases, 6 bases remained unmatched.

The J gene is TRBJ2-5, the V gene TRBV25-1; D is unclear. This CDR3 has 16 amino acids. The V end was cut by 2 bases, the J end by 0 bases, with 13 bases between. Germline V gene data show CDR1 as MGHDK and CDR2 as SYGVNS. CDR3 DNA: TGTGCCAGCAGTGAACCCCCGCCAGAGTACCAAGAGACCCAGTACTTC. It is translated as CASSEPPPEYQETQYF.

This clonotype showed up just a few times. The rearrangement links TRBV6-1 to TRBJ2-5; TRBD2 matches 8 bases. V lost 2 bases to trimming and J lost 11 bases; unmatched junction nucleotides: 13. The CDR3 extends over 15 amino acids. The V gene's germline CDR1 is MNHNS and CDR2 SASEGT. The CDR3 DNA reads as TGTGCCAGCAGTGAATTTGTCGGGAGGGGAAATGAGCAGTACTTC. It codes for CASSEFVGRGNEQYF.

The CDR3 loop is CASSLKPGLEQFF. Here the CDR3 DNA reads TGTGCCAGCAGTTTAAAACCGGGACTGGAGCAGTTCTTC. V usage is TRBV27 and J usage is TRBJ2-1; perhaps TRBD2 as D (6 bases). The V gene's germline CDR1 is MNHEY and CDR2 SMNVEV (reference sequence). The CDR3 length is 13 residues. V shed 2 bases and J shed 10 bases, with 12 bases lying between them.

The chain recombines TRBV6-2 or TRBV6-3 with TRBJ2-3; 11 nucleotides agree with TRBD2. Germline assignment: CDR1 MNHEY and CDR2 SVGEGT. J gave up 6 bases and V 7 bases, and 9 bases lay outside the gene matches. The length of the CDR3 is 15 residues. The CDR3 is CASKELAGVLDTQYF. The CDR3 coding sequence is TGTGCCAGCAAGGAACTAGCGGGAGTTTTGGATACGCAGTATTTT.

V usage is TRBV5-1 and J usage is TRBJ1-2; TRBD1 matches 9 bases. Germline V gives CDR1 SGHRS, CDR2 YFSETQ. V dropped 4 bases and J dropped 12; count of bases not matched to a gene: 10. The CDR3 contains 13 residues. CDR3 nucleotides: TGCGCCAGCAGCGCGGGACAGGGACTCGGTAACACCTTC. Amino acids: CASSAGQGLGNTF.

This clonotype was seen ten or more times. The chain recombines TRBV11-2 with TRBJ2-7, with TRBD1 identical over 8 bases. Losses at the gene ends were 5 bases for V and 2 bases for J; bases not matched to a gene: 11. CDR3 length equals 16 residues. Germline CDR1 SGHAT, CDR2 FQNNGV. The CDR3 region is CASSPLSTGAAYEQYF. The CDR3 bases are TGTGCCAGCAGCCCGTTATCGACAGGGGCCGCCTACGAGCAGTACTTC.

This clonotype is medium-sized (0.01 to 0.1%) within its sample. This rearrangement joins TRBV7-2 to TRBJ2-1, with D perhaps matching TRBD2 (5 bases). The CDR3 has 12 amino acids. V was clipped by 5 bases and J by 10 bases, with 12 bases between them. The germline CDR1 and CDR2 sequences are SGHTA and FQGNSA. The CDR3 sequence: CASSPTSYEQFF. CDR3 nucleotides: TGTGCCAGCAGCCCTACTAGTTACGAGCAGTTCTTC.

V gene TRBV6-5 combines with J gene TRBJ1-6; D not certain. V was pared by 5 bases and J by 8 bases, with 13 bases between. The CDR3 length is 14 residues. The germline CDR1 and CDR2 sequences are MNHEY and SVGAGI. CDR3 coding DNA: TGTGCCAGCAGTGCGTGGGGATGGGATTCACCCCTCCACTTT. It yields the protein CASSAWGWDSPLHF.

Comments on this clonotype: No conserved phenylalanine or tryptophan is present at the end of the CDR3, so a read error is the likely explanation. The chain combines TRBV10-1 with TRBJ2-3; TRBD2 aligns across 7 bases. The CDR3 extends over 14 amino acids. The V gene's germline CDR1 is WNHNN and CDR2 SYGVQD (reference sequence). Germline trimming cut 3 bases from V and 6 bases from J; bases unmatched to any gene: 6. CDR3 nucleotides: TGCGCCAGCAGTGATACGGGAGGAGAGGATACGCAGTATCTT. This sequence encodes CASSDTGGEDTQYL.

The rearrangement joins TRBV10-3 to TRBJ2-4; D gene uncertain. The DNA end is a closer match to TRBJ2-7, so the J assignment may be wrong. Germline V gene lookup returns CDR1 ENHRY and CDR2 SYGVKD. This CDR3 contains 13 residues. CDR3 protein: CAISNIAIYEQYF. The CDR3 DNA reads as TGTGCCATCAGTAATATTGCGATCTACGAGCAGTACTTC.

This clonotype is large. This chain links TRBV6-1 with TRBJ2-5; D possibly corresponds to TRBD1 (5 bases). Germline CDR1 is MNHNS and CDR2 is SASEGT. V shed 0 bases and J shed 0 bases, with 8 bases lying between them. This CDR3 is 15 amino acids long. The CDR3 DNA follows: TGTGCCAGCAGTGAAGCTGACAGATACCAAGAGACCCAGTACTTC. Protein product: CASSEADRYQETQYF.

About this clonotype itself: One end of the junction is discordant with germline, which a read error may explain. The chain couples TRBV6-1 to TRBJ2-3; possible D gene TRBD2, 6 bases. Germline CDR1 MNHNS, CDR2 SASEGT. This CDR3 has 12 amino acids. The CDR3 DNA is TGTGCCAGCAGCTCCTACACGGGAGAGGAGTACTTC. This encodes CASSSYTGEEYF.

On this clonotype itself: This may arise from a read error, as a much more abundant clone is one base away. A read error is likely, as this CDR3 ends without the conserved phenylalanine or tryptophan. The DNA is omitted, as the CDR3 cannot be located on it reliably, and the CDR3 follows TCRdb's listing. The chain joins TRBV4-1 to TRBJ2-5; the table assigns TRBD2, which was not confirmed against the DNA. Including both end residues, the CDR3 is 16 amino acids long. Germline lookup yields CDR1 MGHRA and CDR2 YSYEKL. Here the CDR3 reads CASSLRLAGSTDTQYL.

The V call is TRBV6-1, the J call TRBJ2-2; tentatively, D is TRBD1 (6 bases). Trimming stripped 4 bases from V and 13 bases from J, with 16 bases between. CDR3 length: 13 amino acids. Germline V gene lookup returns CDR1 MNHNS and CDR2 SASEGT. CDR3 in amino acids: CASSADGQGRLFF. In nucleotides, the CDR3 is TGTGCCAGCAGTGCAGACGGGCAGGGGAGGCTGTTTTTT.

The CDR3 sequence: CASSPVNTPGQYF. The CDR3 nucleotides read TGTGCCAGCAGCCCGGTCAACACTCCGGGCCAATACTTC. The chain couples TRBV6-1 to TRBJ2-7; unclear D gene. CDR1 is MNHNS, CDR2 SASEGT, per germline. The CDR3 totals 13 residues. V lost 6 bases and J lost 13, with 22 bases in between.

This clonotype was counted a single time. A much larger clone differs from this one at a single base, so this may be a read error. This sequence joins TRBV6-1 and TRBJ2-5; 9 bases align to TRBD1. V shed 5 bases, J shed 11 bases, and the junction held 15 bases outside the gene matches. CDR3 length: 15 amino acids. Germline CDR1 reads MNHNS; CDR2 reads SASEGT. In DNA form, the CDR3 reads TGTGCCAGCAGTCAAAACAGGGGGCTAGTCAATGAGCAGTACTTC. This codes for CASSQNRGLVNEQYF.

The V gene is TRBV7-2, the J gene TRBJ2-1; TRBD2 matches 8 bases. V was pared by 2 bases and J by 10 bases, with 7 bases of the junction left unmatched. This CDR3 comprises 14 residues. Germline V gene lookup returns CDR1 SGHTA and CDR2 FQGNSA. The CDR3 reads CASSLSGGPYEQFF. The CDR3 DNA reads as TGTGCCAGCAGCTTATCGGGAGGGCCGTACGAGCAGTTCTTC.